This entry lists 17 T cell receptor beta chains sequenced from one sample in a study of PD-1 blockade in classical Hodgkin lymphoma. This sample's time point: cycle 4 day 1 (C4D1), after less than 7 weeks of nivolumab. Relapses following autologous stem cell transplantation were seen in all patients, with brentuximab vedotin exposure varying. Isolation of CD4+ T cells from thawed PBMCs was performed by magnetic negative selection. Profiling relied on immunoSEQ multiplex PCR, and the TCRdb table lists in-frame clones only, not all of them. The data contain approximately 28,000 clones, roughly 80% of them singletons. The specimen was CD4+ T cells from blood, collected before the fourth cycle of nivolumab. These TCRs come from a human donor with classical Hodgkin lymphoma.

The chain is built from TRBV4-2 and TRBJ2-2, with TRBD1 matching 10 bases. The CDR3 loop spans 17 amino acids. CDR1 and CDR2 (germline): LGHNA, YNFKEQ. With 0 bases clipped from V and 2 bases from J, the junction kept 3 bases outside the gene matches. The CDR3 spells CASSQDRDRGNTGELFF. The DNA for the CDR3 is TGTGCCAGCAGCCAAGACCGGGACAGGGGAAACACCGGGGAGCTGTTTTTT.

The V gene is TRBV25-1, the J gene TRBJ2-3; a possible D gene is TRBD2 (5 bases). The length of the CDR3 is 16 residues. Trimming took off 4 bases at V and 1 base at J, with 15 bases between the two ends. Per germline, CDR1 MGHDK and CDR2 SYGVNS. The CDR3 here is CASSGTGSGRTDTQYF. CDR3 coding DNA: TGTGCCAGCAGTGGAACGGGGAGTGGGCGCACAGATACGCAGTATTTT.

This clone was seen just once. The chain has TRBV10-3 and TRBJ2-7; TRBD2 is a possible D gene (6 bases). Trimming pared 0 bases from V and 2 bases from J, leaving 11 bases between. Germline assignment: CDR1 ENHRY and CDR2 SYGVKD. CDR3 length: 15 residues. Here the CDR3 DNA reads TGTGCCATCAGTGAGTCACGGGAGAGACCCTACGAGCAGTACTTC. Encoded protein: CAISESRERPYEQYF.

The rearrangement joins TRBV2 to TRBJ1-2; D perhaps matches TRBD1 (6 bases). This CDR3 has 12 residues. Trimming left V 8 bases short and J 3 bases short, with 10 bases between. Germline V CDR1 and CDR2: SNHLY, FYNNEI. The CDR3 is CASRGGDYGYTF. The CDR3 nucleotides read TGTGCCAGCCGGGGGGGCGACTATGGCTACACCTTC. Full variable domain (rest looked up from reference TRBV2 and TRBJ1-2): EPEVTQTPSHQVTQMGQEVILRCVPISNHLYFYWYRQILGQKVEFLVSFYNNEISEKSEIFDDQFSVERPDGSNFTLKIRSTKLEDSAMYFCASRGGDYGYTFGSGTRLTVV.

The chain couples TRBV7-8 to TRBJ2-5; 11 nucleotides align to TRBD2. This CDR3 has 13 amino acids. Losses at the gene ends were 7 bases for V and 11 bases for J; bases not matched to a gene: 9. The germline V gene has CDR1 SGHVS and CDR2 FQNEAQ. CDR3 coding DNA: TGTGCCAGCAAAACTAGCGGGGGCCGATCTCAGTACTTC. Encoded protein: CASKTSGGRSQYF.

The chain combines TRBV28 with TRBJ1-2; 10 bases fit TRBD1. J was trimmed by 8 bases and V by 2 bases; bases with no gene match: 8. The CDR3 sequence is 15 residues long. Germline V lookup: CDR1 MDHEN, CDR2 SYDVKM. CDR3 amino acids: CASSLVRDRGRGYTF. The CDR3 nucleotides read TGTGCCAGCAGTTTAGTCCGGGACAGGGGTCGGGGCTACACCTTC.

V and J are TRBV6-5 and TRBJ2-2; 7 bases align to TRBD1. This CDR3 has 15 amino acids. Germline values: CDR1 MNHEY, CDR2 SVGAGI. V lost 6 bases and J lost 0; bases outside the gene matches: 4. The CDR3: CASRRTGSNTGELFF. The CDR3 DNA is TGTGCCAGCAGGAGGACAGGATCGAACACCGGGGAGCTGTTTTTT.

The V call is TRBV7-2, the J call TRBJ2-1; 10 bases match TRBD2. This CDR3 comprises 15 residues. Germline V gene data show CDR1 as SGHTA and CDR2 as FQGNSA. After removal of 3 bases from V and 3 bases from J, the junction contained 2 bases not matched to a gene. CDR3 DNA: TGTGCCAGCAGCTTTGCTAGCGGGAGCTACAATGAGCAGTTCTTC. Protein product: CASSFASGSYNEQFF.

The chain links TRBV5-8 to TRBJ2-7; D perhaps matches TRBD1 (6 bases). The CDR3 covers 16 residues. Germline V gives CDR1 SGHTS, CDR2 YDEGEE. Deletions cut 0 bases from V and 1 base from J, with 14 bases between. For the CDR3, the DNA is TGTGCCAGCAGCTTGGCCCTACAGGGTGGATCCTACGAGCAGTACTTC. As protein: CASSLALQGGSYEQYF.

The V gene is TRBV4-2, the J gene TRBJ2-2; D possibly corresponds to TRBD1 (5 bases). CDR1 is LGHNA and CDR2 is YNFKEQ in the germline V gene. Trimming took off 1 base at V and 1 base at J, with 7 bases between the two ends. This CDR3 has 15 amino acids. The CDR3 region is CASSQATVNTGELFF. In DNA form, the CDR3 reads TGTGCCAGCAGCCAAGCGACAGTGAACACCGGGGAGCTGTTTTTT.

This sequence joins TRBV6-6 and TRBJ1-3; D is uncertain. V was shortened by 6 bases and J by 0 bases, with 9 bases between the two germline ends. CDR1 is MNHNY and CDR2 is SVGAGI in the germline V gene (reference sequence). The CDR3 is 14 residues long. CDR3 DNA: TGTGCCAGCAGCCCCGGGTACTCTGGAAACACCATATATTTT. This encodes CASSPGYSGNTIYF.

The chain recombines TRBV23-1 with TRBJ1-2; TRBD1 is a possible D gene (5 bases). TRBV23-1 is placed among ORFs of uncertain function. CDR3 length equals 14 residues. The germline V and J ends were trimmed by 3 bases and 4 bases, with 12 bases remaining between them. Written as DNA, the CDR3 is TGCGCCAGCAGTCATTTTCAGGGTACCTATGGCTACACCTTC. Translated, it gives CASSHFQGTYGYTF.

The rearrangement links TRBV2 to TRBJ1-1, with unresolved D. The CDR3 runs 13 residues. Trimming shortened V by 1 base and J by 10 bases, and 13 bases separated the two germline ends. The V gene's germline CDR1 is SNHLY and CDR2 FYNNEI. The CDR3 DNA reads as TGTGCCAGCAGTGAAGGGGCGTTTCTTGGAGCTTTCTTT. The encoded protein is CASSEGAFLGAFF.

The V and J genes are TRBV7-6 and TRBJ1-1, with 8 bases aligning to TRBD1. V trimming: 4 bases; J trimming: 5 bases; junction bases outside the gene matches: 9. Germline CDR1 reads SGHVS; CDR2 reads FNYEAQ. This CDR3 is 15 amino acids long. CDR3 amino acids: CASSSTGDPYTEAFF. In nucleotides, the CDR3 is TGTGCCAGCAGCTCGACAGGGGATCCGTATACTGAAGCTTTCTTT.

This clone was counted between two and nine times. V and J are TRBV5-1 and TRBJ2-1, with 7 bases matching TRBD1. Germline V CDR1 and CDR2: SGHRS, YFSETQ. V shed 3 bases, J shed 3 bases, and the junction held 9 bases outside the gene matches. The CDR3 has 16 amino acids. DNA for the CDR3: TGCGCCAGCAGCTCACCGGGACAGAGATACTACAATGAGCAGTTCTTC. Translation: CASSSPGQRYYNEQFF.

The genes are TRBV28 and TRBJ1-2; TRBD1 matches at 9 bases. The CDR3 covers 15 residues. Per the germline V gene, CDR1 is MDHEN and CDR2 is SYDVKM. J lost 8 bases, V lost 2 bases, and 9 bases had no gene match. In nucleotides, the CDR3 is TGTGCCAGCAGTTTAGGGGGACAGGGCTTACGGGGCTACACCTTC. It translates to CASSLGGQGLRGYTF.

This chain links TRBV4-2 with TRBJ1-2, with D perhaps TRBD1 (5 bases). V was cut by 0 bases and J by 0 bases, with 17 bases left in between. The CDR3 loop spans 18 amino acids. Germline V gene lookup returns CDR1 LGHNA and CDR2 YNFKEQ. The CDR3 sequence: CASSQDPPGYGANYGYTF. Written as DNA, the CDR3 is TGTGCCAGCAGCCAAGATCCGCCAGGGTACGGTGCTAACTATGGCTACACCTTC.